This T cell receptor (beta chain) is from a study of neurological immune-mediated disorders. Study-level results: In HTLV-1-associated myelopathy, TCR clonal expansion was greatest, whereas multiple sclerosis had the least, falling below healthy controls.

Synthesis of cDNA was accomplished via 5'RACE employing 10-nucleotide random UMIs. TCRdb recomputed calls from the 5' RACE reads with MiXCR, one row per CDR3 protein. The sample carries under 70,000 distinct CDR3 sequences, about 3% recorded once. The CDR3 length is 15 residues. Looked up from germline, CDR1 is SGHRS and CDR2 is YFSETQ. V was clipped by 7 bases and J by 1 base, with 12 bases between them. By sample fraction, this clonotype is medium-sized. As yet, its antigen is unknown. J is TRBJ2-6 and V is TRBV5-1; D is perhaps TRBD1 (6 bases). The receptor was derived from a woman in her 50s with multiple sclerosis. The sample comprised PBMCs. CDR3: CASRGQGSGANVLTF. CDR3 nucleotide sequence: TGCGCCAGCCGCGGCCAGGGGTCTGGGGCCAACGTCCTGACTTTC. The full variable domain, completed using reference TRBV5-1 and TRBJ2-6, is KAGVTQTPRYLIKTRGQQVTLSCSPISGHRSVSWYQQTPGQGLQFLFEYFSETQRNKGNFPGRFSGRQFSNSRSEMNVSTLELGDSALYLCASRGQGSGANVLTFGAGSRLTVL.